This entry lists 27 T cell receptor beta chains sequenced from one sample in a study of identical twins. TCRdb reprocessed the 5' RACE reads via MiXCR and lists one record per CDR3 protein. The profile covers around 530,000 distinct CDR3 sequences, with approximately 14% appearing a single time and 0.44% taken by the ten largest. The sample also formed part of further work on yellow fever vaccine responses in identical twins.

Sequencing was performed on CD4+ T cells sorted from blood. The source is a woman aged 18-29 years in good health.

The chain carries TRBV28 and TRBJ1-6; D ambiguous. The CDR3 totals 13 residues. Trimming left V 8 bases short and J 7 bases short, with 12 bases between. The germline gives CDR1 MDHEN, CDR2 SYDVKM. For the CDR3, the DNA is TGTGCCAGCCGCGCCAGGCACAATTCACCCCTCCACTTT. Translated: CASRARHNSPLHF.

This clonotype was seen more than once but under ten times. The chain uses TRBV28 and TRBJ2-3, with D unresolved. The V end was cut by 1 base, the J end by 4 bases, with 9 bases between. The CDR3 covers 14 residues. CDR1 and CDR2 from the germline V gene are MDHEN and SYDVKM. DNA for the CDR3: TGTGCCAGCAGTTTATCCCATATTCCAGATACGCAGTATTTT. Translated: CASSLSHIPDTQYF.

This clonotype was counted only a few times. The V gene is TRBV20-1, the J gene TRBJ2-2, with 11 bases identical to TRBD2. Losses at the gene ends were 6 bases for V and 0 bases for J; bases not matched to a gene: 9. This CDR3 is built from 17 residues. Germline assignment: CDR1 DFQATT and CDR2 SNEGSKA (reference sequence). This CDR3 reads CSAKEGTSGANTGELFF. The CDR3 nucleotides are TGCAGTGCCAAAGAAGGGACTAGCGGAGCGAACACCGGGGAGCTGTTTTTT.

In this sample, this clonotype turned up a few times. The rearrangement uses TRBV11-2 and TRBJ2-1; D may correspond to TRBD1 or TRBD2 (5 bases each). V lost 4 bases and J lost 5, with 9 bases in between. The CDR3 spans 13 residues. Germline assignment: CDR1 SGHAT and CDR2 FQNNGV. The CDR3 loop is CASSSRGDNEQFF. In DNA, the CDR3 is TGTGCCAGCAGCTCTCGAGGGGACAATGAGCAGTTCTTC.

V usage is TRBV27 and J usage is TRBJ2-4, with D unresolved. Germline values: CDR1 MNHEY, CDR2 SMNVEV (reference sequence). The CDR3 spans 14 residues. V lost 3 bases and J lost 3, with 9 bases in between. CDR3 sequence (DNA): TGTGCCAGCAGTTTCGAAGGAAACAAAAACATTCAGTACTTC. Translating gives CASSFEGNKNIQYF.

This clonotype was seen more than once but under ten times. The V call is TRBV10-3, the J call TRBJ2-7, with D perhaps TRBD1 (6 bases). With 6 bases removed from V and 3 bases from J, the gap between germline ends came to 15 bases. Germline V gene data show CDR1 as ENHRY and CDR2 as SYGVKD. The CDR3 is 14 amino acids. The DNA for the CDR3 is TGTGCCATCAGACAGGGACCGGGTTACTACGAGCAGTACTTC. This codes for CAIRQGPGYYEQYF.

For the CDR3, the DNA is TGTGCCAGCAGTGTTCCCCCGGGCTCCTACGAGCAGTACGTC. Amino acids: CASSVPPGSYEQYV. The genes are TRBV2 and TRBJ2-7; D gene unclear. The germline CDR1 and CDR2 sequences are SNHLY and FYNNEI. This CDR3 is built from 14 residues. V was pared by 4 bases and J by 0 bases, with 10 bases between.

The chain employs TRBV2 and TRBJ2-5, with D perhaps matching TRBD2 (7 bases). V was cut by 5 bases and J by 5 bases, with 18 bases left in between. Germline assignment: CDR1 SNHLY and CDR2 FYNNEI. The CDR3 runs to 15 residues. In DNA, the CDR3 is TGTGCCAGCAGTAGGGAAGGGGGGGCGCAGGAGACCCAGTACTTC. Protein product: CASSREGGAQETQYF.

This clonotype was seen only a few times. The rearrangement links TRBV6-1 to TRBJ1-2; possibly TRBD1 for D (5 bases). The CDR3 totals 15 residues. The germline V gene encodes CDR1 MNHNS and CDR2 SASEGT. V was cut by 6 bases and J by 1 base, with 15 bases left in between. The CDR3 is CASSTRDPLNYGYTF. CDR3 nucleotides: TGTGCCAGCAGCACCAGGGATCCCCTTAACTATGGCTACACCTTC.

This clonotype was found a few times. The chain carries TRBV29-1 and TRBJ1-2, with 7 bases fitting TRBD1. The V segment lost 4 bases and the J segment 7 bases; nucleotides outside the gene matches: 3. Germline CDR1 SQVTM, CDR2 ANQGSEA. The CDR3 totals 11 residues. CDR3: CSVVQGGGYTF. In DNA, the CDR3 is TGCAGCGTTGTGCAGGGGGGTGGCTACACCTTC.

The table lists this clonotype with a few counts. This rearrangement joins TRBV7-9 to TRBJ2-7; 8 nucleotides agree with TRBD1. Germline lookup yields CDR1 SEHNR and CDR2 FQNEAQ (reference sequence). This CDR3 is built from 15 residues. After removal of 2 bases from V and 3 bases from J, the junction contained 6 bases not matched to a gene. CDR3 in DNA: TGTGCCAGCAGCTTACAGGGGGCGCCTCTCTACGAGCAGTACTTC. It yields the protein CASSLQGAPLYEQYF.

This clonotype was seen more than once but under ten times. The CDR3: CASSPGLAEFF. DNA for the CDR3: TGTGCCAGCAGCCCAGGACTAGCCGAGTTCTTC. The chain uses TRBV12-3 or TRBV12-4 and TRBJ2-1, with 8 bases identical to TRBD2. With V trimmed by 6 bases and J by 14 bases, 6 bases remained unmatched. This CDR3 is built from 11 residues.

A few counts support this clonotype. V and J are TRBV4-2 and TRBJ2-5, with D unclear. In germline, CDR1 is LGHNA, CDR2 YNFKEQ. The V gene lost 3 bases and the J gene lost 2 bases, with 13 bases spanning the gap. There are 15 residues in the CDR3. The DNA of the CDR3 is TGTGCCAGCAGCCACTATCGGCGCCCACAAGAGACCCAGTACTTC. Protein: CASSHYRRPQETQYF.

This clonotype was recorded a few times. The rearrangement joins TRBV5-1 to TRBJ2-2; 9 nucleotides agree with TRBD1. V was clipped by 4 bases and J by 5 bases; unmatched bases: 6. CDR1 SGHRS and CDR2 YFSETQ come from the germline V gene. The CDR3 runs 15 residues. CDR3 sequence (DNA): TGCGCCAGCAGCAACAGGGACAGGGTGACCGGGGAGCTGTTTTTT. This sequence encodes CASSNRDRVTGELFF.

This clonotype was detected a few times. This chain links TRBV12-3 or TRBV12-4 with TRBJ1-5; 11 nucleotides agree with TRBD1. The CDR3 contains 15 residues. V was clipped by 3 bases and J by 7 bases; unmatched bases: 5. This CDR3 reads CASSLDRGLQQPQHF. CDR3 DNA sequence: TGTGCCAGCAGTTTGGACAGGGGGCTGCAACAGCCCCAGCATTTT.

About this clonotype: This may arise from a read error, as a much more abundant clone is one base away. The DNA for the CDR3 is TGTGCCAGCAGCCAAAGACTAGCGGACACCGGGGAGCTGGTTTTT. This codes for CASSQRLADTGELVF. This rearrangement joins TRBV5-5 to TRBJ2-2; the match to TRBD2 covers 9 bases. The CDR3 runs 15 residues. Germline CDR1 reads SGHKS; CDR2 reads YYEKEE (reference sequence). Full variable domain (missing parts from reference TRBV5-5 and TRBJ2-2): DAGVTQSPTHLIKTRGQQVTLRCSPISGHKSVSWYQQVLGQGPQFIFQYYEKEERGRGNFPDRFSARQFPNYSSELNVNALLLGDSALYLCASSQRLADTGELVFGEGSRLTVL.

V and J are TRBV20-1 and TRBJ1-1, with a possible D match to TRBD1 (5 bases). This CDR3 is built from 13 residues. V was pared by 3 bases and J by 0 bases, with 8 bases between. Germline CDR1 DFQATT, CDR2 SNEGSKA (reference sequence). The CDR3 protein is CSASDRLNTEAFF. The CDR3 DNA is TGCAGTGCTAGTGACAGATTGAACACTGAAGCTTTCTTT.

This sequence joins TRBV20-1 and TRBJ2-3; 11 nucleotides agree with TRBD2. CDR1 and CDR2 (germline): DFQATT, SNEGSKA (reference sequence). The V and J ends lost 3 bases and 4 bases, in that order; junction bases with no gene match: 18. This CDR3 has 19 amino acids. The CDR3 DNA follows: TGCAGTGCTAGGAGGGGGCTAGCGGGGGGCTGGGTAGGTCCAGATACGCAGTATTTT. Protein: CSARRGLAGGWVGPDTQYF.

The genes are TRBV12-5 and TRBJ1-1; D is ambiguous. This CDR3 region has 14 residues. V was shortened by 1 base and J by 5 bases, with 11 bases between the two germline ends. Germline loops: CDR1 LGHNT, CDR2 FRNRAP. In DNA form, the CDR3 reads TGTGCTAGTGGTTTGGATACGGGTATGACTGAAGCTTTCTTT. Translated: CASGLDTGMTEAFF.

This clonotype has just a few counts. The V gene is TRBV28, the J gene TRBJ2-6, with a possible D match to TRBD2 (7 bases). The CDR3 consists of 17 residues. Germline CDR1 reads MDHEN; CDR2 reads SYDVKM. CDR3 region: CATTLRGGPSGANVLTF. The CDR3 nucleotides are TGTGCAACGACCCTAAGGGGGGGGCCCTCTGGGGCCAACGTCCTGACTTTC.

This sequence joins TRBV4-1 and TRBJ2-3, with D perhaps being TRBD1 or TRBD2 (5 bases each). Trimming removed 0 bases at V and 6 bases at J, with 13 bases between. The CDR3 contains 15 residues. Germline values: CDR1 MGHRA, CDR2 YSYEKL. The CDR3 coding sequence is TGCGCCAGCAGCCAAGAGGCTAGGGGCGGGGATACGCAGTATTTT. It encodes CASSQEARGGDTQYF.

This clonotype was detected ten times or more. V usage is TRBV29-1 and J usage is TRBJ1-4, with TRBD1 matching over 8 bases. The CDR3 sequence is 17 residues long. CDR1 is SQVTM, CDR2 ANQGSEA, per germline. Unmatched junction bases numbered 11, after V lost 1 base and J lost 4 bases. For the CDR3, the DNA is TGCAGCGTTGAAGGCGGACAGGGCACCGGTTATAATGAAAAACTGTTTTTT. Encoded protein: CSVEGGQGTGYNEKLFF.

This clonotype was counted a few times. The chain combines TRBV18 with TRBJ2-7; D is undetermined. V was trimmed by 1 base and J by 6 bases, leaving 10 bases between them. Germline V gene data show CDR1 as KGHSH and CDR2 as LQKENI. There are 13 residues in the CDR3. DNA for the CDR3: TGTGCCAGCTCACCACGTAGTTGGGGCGAGCAGTACTTC. It is translated as CASSPRSWGEQYF.

V and J are TRBV6-1 and TRBJ1-4, with D unresolved. V was shortened by 6 bases and J by 3 bases, with 8 bases between the two germline ends. Per germline, CDR1 MNHNS and CDR2 SASEGT. The CDR3 loop spans 13 amino acids. The CDR3 spells CASSRTPNEKLFF. CDR3 nucleotide sequence: TGTGCCAGCAGCCGGACTCCTAATGAAAAACTGTTTTTT.

This clonotype was counted at least ten times. The rearrangement links TRBV5-1 to TRBJ2-1; possibly TRBD2 for D (7 bases). The germline V gene has CDR1 SGHRS and CDR2 YFSETQ. V was pared by 3 bases and J by 5 bases, with 12 bases between. This CDR3 comprises 14 residues. CDR3 sequence (DNA): TGCGCCAGCAGCTACGGGGGGCTCAACAATGAGCAGTTCTTC. Translating gives CASSYGGLNNEQFF.

V and J are TRBV7-6 and TRBJ2-5, with 11 positions matching TRBD2. CDR3 length equals 17 residues. V shed 2 bases and J 5 bases; nucleotides not matched to a gene: 10. The V gene's germline CDR1 is SGHVS and CDR2 FNYEAQ. This CDR3 is CASSLMVAGGPGETQYF. Written as DNA, the CDR3 is TGTGCCAGCAGCTTAATGGTAGCGGGAGGGCCGGGCGAGACCCAGTACTTC.

This clonotype was observed a few times. The chain couples TRBV6-7 to TRBJ2-1; D unclear. TRBV6-7 is recorded as an ORF, its role being uncertain. This CDR3 region has 15 residues. Between the trimmed V and J ends, which lost 6 bases and 6 bases, there was a span of 18 bases. The DNA of the CDR3 is TGTGCCAGCAGAAACCGGTCAGGACGGTCCAATGAGCAGTTCTTC. It is translated as CASRNRSGRSNEQFF.